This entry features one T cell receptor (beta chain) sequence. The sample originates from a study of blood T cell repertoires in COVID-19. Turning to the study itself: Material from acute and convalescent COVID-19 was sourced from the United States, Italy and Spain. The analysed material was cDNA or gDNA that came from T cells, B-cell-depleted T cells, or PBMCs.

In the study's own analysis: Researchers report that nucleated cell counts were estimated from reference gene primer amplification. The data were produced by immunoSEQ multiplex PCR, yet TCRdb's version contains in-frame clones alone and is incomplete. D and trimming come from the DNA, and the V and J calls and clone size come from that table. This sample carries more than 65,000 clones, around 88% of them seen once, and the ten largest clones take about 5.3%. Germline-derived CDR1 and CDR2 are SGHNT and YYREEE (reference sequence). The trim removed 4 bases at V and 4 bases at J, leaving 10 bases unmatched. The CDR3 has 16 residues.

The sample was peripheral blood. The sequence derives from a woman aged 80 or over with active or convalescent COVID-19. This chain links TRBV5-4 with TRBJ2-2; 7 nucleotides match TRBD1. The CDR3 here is CASSPRGRGSTGELFF. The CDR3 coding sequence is TGTGCCAGCAGCCCCCGGGGCAGGGGGTCCACCGGGGAGCTGTTTTTT. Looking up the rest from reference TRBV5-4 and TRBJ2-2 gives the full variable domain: ETGVTQSPTHLIKTRGQQVTLRCSSQSGHNTVSWYQQALGQGPQFIFQYYREEENGRGNFPPRFSGLQFPNYSSELNVNALELDDSALYLCASSPRGRGSTGELFFGEGSRLTVL.